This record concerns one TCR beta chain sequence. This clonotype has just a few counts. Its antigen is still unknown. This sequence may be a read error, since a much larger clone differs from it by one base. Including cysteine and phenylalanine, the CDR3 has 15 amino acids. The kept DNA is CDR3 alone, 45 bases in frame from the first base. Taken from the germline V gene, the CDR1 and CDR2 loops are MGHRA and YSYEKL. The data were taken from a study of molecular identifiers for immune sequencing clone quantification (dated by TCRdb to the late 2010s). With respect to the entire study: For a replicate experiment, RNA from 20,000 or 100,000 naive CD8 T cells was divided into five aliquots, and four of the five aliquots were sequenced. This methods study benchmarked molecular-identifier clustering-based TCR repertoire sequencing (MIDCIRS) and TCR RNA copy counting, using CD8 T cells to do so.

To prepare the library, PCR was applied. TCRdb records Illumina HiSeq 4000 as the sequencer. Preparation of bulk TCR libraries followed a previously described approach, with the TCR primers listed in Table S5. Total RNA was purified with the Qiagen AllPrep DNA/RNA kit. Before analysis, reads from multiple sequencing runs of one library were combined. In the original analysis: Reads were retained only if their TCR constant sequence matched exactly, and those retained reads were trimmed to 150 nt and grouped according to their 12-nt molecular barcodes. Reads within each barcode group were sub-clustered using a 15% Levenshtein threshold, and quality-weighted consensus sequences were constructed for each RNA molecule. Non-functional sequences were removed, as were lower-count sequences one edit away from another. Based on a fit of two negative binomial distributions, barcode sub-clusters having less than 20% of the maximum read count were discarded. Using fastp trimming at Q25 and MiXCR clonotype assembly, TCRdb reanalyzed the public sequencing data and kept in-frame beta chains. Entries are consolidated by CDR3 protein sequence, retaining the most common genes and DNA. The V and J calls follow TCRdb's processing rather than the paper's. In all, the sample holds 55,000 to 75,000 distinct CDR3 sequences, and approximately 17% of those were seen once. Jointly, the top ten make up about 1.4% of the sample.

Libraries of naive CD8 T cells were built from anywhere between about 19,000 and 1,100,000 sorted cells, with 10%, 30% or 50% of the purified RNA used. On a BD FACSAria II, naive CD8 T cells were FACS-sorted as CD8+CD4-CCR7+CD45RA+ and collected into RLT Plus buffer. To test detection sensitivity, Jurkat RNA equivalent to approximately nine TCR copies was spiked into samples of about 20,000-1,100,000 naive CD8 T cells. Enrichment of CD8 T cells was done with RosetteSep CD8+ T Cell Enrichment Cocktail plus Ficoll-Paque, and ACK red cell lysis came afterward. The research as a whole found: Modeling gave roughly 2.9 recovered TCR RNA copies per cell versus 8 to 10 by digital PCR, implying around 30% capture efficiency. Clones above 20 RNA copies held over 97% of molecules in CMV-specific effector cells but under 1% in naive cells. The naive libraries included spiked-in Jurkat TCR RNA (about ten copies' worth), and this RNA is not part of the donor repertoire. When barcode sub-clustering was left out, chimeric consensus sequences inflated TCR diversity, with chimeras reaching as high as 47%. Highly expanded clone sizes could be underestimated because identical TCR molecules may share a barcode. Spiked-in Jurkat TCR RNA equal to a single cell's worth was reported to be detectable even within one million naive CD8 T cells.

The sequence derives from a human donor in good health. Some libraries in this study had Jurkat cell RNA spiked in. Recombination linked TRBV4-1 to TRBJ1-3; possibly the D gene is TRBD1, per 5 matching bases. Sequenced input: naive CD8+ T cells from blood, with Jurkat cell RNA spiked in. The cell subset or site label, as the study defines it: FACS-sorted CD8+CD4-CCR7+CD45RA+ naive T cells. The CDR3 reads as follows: CASSQVGAGGNTVYF. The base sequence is TGCGCCAGCAGCCAAGTTGGGGCCGGTGGAAACACCGTATATTTT.